In its sample, the clone carrying this T cell receptor (beta chain) was seen many times. Antigen specificity is unknown. From the 5' RACE reads, TCRdb called clonotypes with MiXCR, one entry per CDR3 protein. The sample records 300,000 to 350,000 distinct CDR3 sequences, roughly 10% being singletons. V dropped 5 bases and J dropped 2; count of bases not matched to a gene: 10. The CDR3 has 16 amino acids. The germline gives CDR1 SEHNR, CDR2 FQNEAQ (reference sequence). This entry belongs to a study of CD8 T cells in ankylosing spondylitis. Study outcomes and limitations: Clones linked to disease, bearing a CD8+ phenotype, were relatively rare in peripheral blood. Earlier literature documents some of the motif variants in reactive arthritis synovial fluid and blood. Characteristic of ankylosing spondylitis blood, it appeared, was a TCR beta motif comprising roughly 8 highly homologous variants.

The sequence came from a female donor with ankylosing spondylitis or in good health (not recorded which). This chain uses TRBV7-9 with TRBJ2-7; 9 bases are shared with TRBD2. Material for sequencing was blood, either unsorted or a sorted T cell fraction (not recorded which). DNA for the CDR3: TGTGCCAGCAGCCCCAACCCGACTAGCGGTACCTACGAGCAGTACTTC. Translated, it gives CASSPNPTSGTYEQYF. Variable domain in full (rest from reference TRBV7-9 and TRBJ2-7): DTGVSQNPRHKITKRGQNVTFRCDPISEHNRLYWYRQTLGQGPEFLTYFQNEAQLEKSRLLSDRFSAERPKGSFSTLEIQRTEQGDSAMYLCASSPNPTSGTYEQYFGPGTRLTVT.